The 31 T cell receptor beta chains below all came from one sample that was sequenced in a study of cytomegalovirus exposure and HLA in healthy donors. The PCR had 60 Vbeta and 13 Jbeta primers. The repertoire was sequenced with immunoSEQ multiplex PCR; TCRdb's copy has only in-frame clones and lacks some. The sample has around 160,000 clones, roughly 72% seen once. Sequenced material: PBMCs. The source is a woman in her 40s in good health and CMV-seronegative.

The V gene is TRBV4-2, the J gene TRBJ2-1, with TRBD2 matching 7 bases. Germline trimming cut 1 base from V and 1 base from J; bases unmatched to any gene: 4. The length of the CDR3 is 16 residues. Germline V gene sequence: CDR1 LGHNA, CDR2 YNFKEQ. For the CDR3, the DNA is TGTGCCAGCAGCCAAGCGCCTAGCGGTTCCTACAATGAGCAGTTCTTC. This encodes CASSQAPSGSYNEQFF.

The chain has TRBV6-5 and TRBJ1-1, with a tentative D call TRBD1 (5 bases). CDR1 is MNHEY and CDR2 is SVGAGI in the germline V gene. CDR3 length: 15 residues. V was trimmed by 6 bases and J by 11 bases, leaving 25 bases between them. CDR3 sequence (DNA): TGTGCCAGCAGAAACGGTGGGGCGAGTCCCCTCAGGGCTTTCTTT. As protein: CASRNGGASPLRAFF.

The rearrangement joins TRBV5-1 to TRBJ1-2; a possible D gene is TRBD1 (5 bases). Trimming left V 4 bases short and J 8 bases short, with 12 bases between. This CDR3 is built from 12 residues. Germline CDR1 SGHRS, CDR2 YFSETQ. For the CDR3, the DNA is TGCGCCAGCAGCCCGGCGGGGGACGGCTACACCTTC. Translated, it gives CASSPAGDGYTF. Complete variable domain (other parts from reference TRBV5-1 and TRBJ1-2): KAGVTQTPRYLIKTRGQQVTLSCSPISGHRSVSWYQQTPGQGLQFLFEYFSETQRNKGNFPGRFSGRQFSNSRSEMNVSTLELGDSALYLCASSPAGDGYTFGSGTRLTVV.

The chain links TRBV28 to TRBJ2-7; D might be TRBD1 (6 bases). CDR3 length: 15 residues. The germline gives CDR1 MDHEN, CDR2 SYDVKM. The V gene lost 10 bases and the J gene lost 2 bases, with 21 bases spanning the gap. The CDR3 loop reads CATRDPGTLTYEQYF. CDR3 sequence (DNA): TGTGCCACCAGAGACCCAGGGACACTTACCTACGAGCAGTACTTC.

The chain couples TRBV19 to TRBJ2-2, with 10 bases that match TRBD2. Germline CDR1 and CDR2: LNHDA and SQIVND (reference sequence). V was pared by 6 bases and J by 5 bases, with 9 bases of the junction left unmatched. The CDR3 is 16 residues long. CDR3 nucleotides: TGTGCCAGTAGAACTTCGACTAGCGGGTGGACCGGGGAGCTGTTTTTT. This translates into CASRTSTSGWTGELFF. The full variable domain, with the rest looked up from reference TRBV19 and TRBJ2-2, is DGGITQSPKYLFRKEGQNVTLSCEQNLNHDAMYWYRQDPGQGLRLIYYSQIVNDFQKGDIAEGYSVSREKKESFPLTVTSAQKNPTAFYLCASRTSTSGWTGELFFGEGSRLTVL.

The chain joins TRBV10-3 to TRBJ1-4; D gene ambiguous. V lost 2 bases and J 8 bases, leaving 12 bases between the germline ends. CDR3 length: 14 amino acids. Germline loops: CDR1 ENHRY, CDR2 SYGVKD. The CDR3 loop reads CAISEGRVGEKLFF. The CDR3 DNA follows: TGTGCCATCAGTGAGGGGAGAGTTGGAGAAAAACTGTTTTTT.

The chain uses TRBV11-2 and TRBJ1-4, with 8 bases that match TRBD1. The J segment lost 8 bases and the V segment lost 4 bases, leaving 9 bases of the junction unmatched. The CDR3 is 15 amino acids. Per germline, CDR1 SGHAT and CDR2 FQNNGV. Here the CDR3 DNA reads TGTGCCAGCAGCTCGTTAAACAGGGGGGTGGAAAAACTGTTTTTT. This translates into CASSSLNRGVEKLFF. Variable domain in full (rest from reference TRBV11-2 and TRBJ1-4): EAGVAQSPRYKIIEKRQSVAFWCNPISGHATLYWYQQILGQGPKLLIQFQNNGVVDDSQLPKDRFSAERLKGVDSTLKIQPAKLEDSAVYLCASSSLNRGVEKLFFGSGTQLSVL.

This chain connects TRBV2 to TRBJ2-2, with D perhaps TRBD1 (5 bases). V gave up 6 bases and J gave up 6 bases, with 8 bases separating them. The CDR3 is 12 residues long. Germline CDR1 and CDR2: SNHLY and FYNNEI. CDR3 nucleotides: TGTGCCAGCAGCCAGGGTTCCGGGGAGCTGTTTTTT. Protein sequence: CASSQGSGELFF.

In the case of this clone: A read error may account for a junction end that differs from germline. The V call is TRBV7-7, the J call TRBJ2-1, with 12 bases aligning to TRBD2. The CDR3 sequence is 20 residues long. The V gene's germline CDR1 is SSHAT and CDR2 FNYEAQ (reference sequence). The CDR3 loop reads CASSLRIPGRVTSGSWEQFF. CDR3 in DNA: TGTGCTAGCAGCTTACGGATACCGGGTAGGGTGACTAGCGGGAGTTGGGAGCAGTTCTTC.

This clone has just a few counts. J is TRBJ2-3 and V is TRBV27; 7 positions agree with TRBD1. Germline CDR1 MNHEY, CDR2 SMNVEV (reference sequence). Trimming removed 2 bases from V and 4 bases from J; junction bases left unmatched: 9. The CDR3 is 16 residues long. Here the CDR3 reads CASSLRGTERPDTQYF. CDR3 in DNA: TGTGCCAGCAGTTTAAGAGGGACAGAGAGGCCAGATACGCAGTATTTT.

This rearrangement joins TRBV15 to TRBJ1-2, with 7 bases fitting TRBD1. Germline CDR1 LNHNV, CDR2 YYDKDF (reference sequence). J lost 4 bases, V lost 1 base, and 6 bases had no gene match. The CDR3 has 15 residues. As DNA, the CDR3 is TGTGCCACCAGCAGAGGACCGGGACAGTCCTATGGCTACACCTTC. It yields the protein CATSRGPGQSYGYTF.

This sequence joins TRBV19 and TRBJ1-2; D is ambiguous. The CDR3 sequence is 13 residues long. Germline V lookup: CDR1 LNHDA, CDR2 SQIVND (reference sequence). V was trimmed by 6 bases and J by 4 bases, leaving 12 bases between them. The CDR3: CASSPTAPYGYTF. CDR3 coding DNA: TGTGCCAGTAGCCCGACTGCGCCCTATGGCTACACCTTC.

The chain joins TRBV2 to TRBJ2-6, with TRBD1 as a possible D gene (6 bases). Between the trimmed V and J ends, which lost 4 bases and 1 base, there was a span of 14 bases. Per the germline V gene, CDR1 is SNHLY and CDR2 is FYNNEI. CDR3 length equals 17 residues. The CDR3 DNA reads TGTGCCAGCAGTGTCGCAGGGGCCGTATCTGGGGCCAACGTCCTGACTTTC. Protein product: CASSVAGAVSGANVLTF.

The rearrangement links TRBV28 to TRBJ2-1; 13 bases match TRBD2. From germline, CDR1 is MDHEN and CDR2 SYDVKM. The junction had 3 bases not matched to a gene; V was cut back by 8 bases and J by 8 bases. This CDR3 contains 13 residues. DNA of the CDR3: TGTGCCAGCGGACTAGCGGGAGTTCATGAGCAGTTCTTC. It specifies CASGLAGVHEQFF.

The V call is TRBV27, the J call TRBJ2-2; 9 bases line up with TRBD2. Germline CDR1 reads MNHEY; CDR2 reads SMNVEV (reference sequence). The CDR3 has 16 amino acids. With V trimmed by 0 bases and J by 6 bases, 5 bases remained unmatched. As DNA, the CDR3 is TGTGCCAGCAGTTTATCGTTAGCGGGAGATGCCGGGGAGCTGTTTTTT. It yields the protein CASSLSLAGDAGELFF.

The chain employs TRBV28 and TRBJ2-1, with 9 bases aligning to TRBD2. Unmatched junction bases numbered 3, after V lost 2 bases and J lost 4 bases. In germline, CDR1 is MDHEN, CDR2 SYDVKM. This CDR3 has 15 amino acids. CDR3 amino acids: CASSLRLAGYNEQFF. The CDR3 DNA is TGTGCCAGCAGTTTACGGCTAGCGGGGTACAATGAGCAGTTCTTC.

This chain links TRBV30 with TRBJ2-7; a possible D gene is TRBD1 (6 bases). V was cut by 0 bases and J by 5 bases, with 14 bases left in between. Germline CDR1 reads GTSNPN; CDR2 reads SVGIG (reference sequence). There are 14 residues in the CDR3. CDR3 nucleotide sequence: TGTGCCTGGAGTGTACTGGGGGCCTCGGACGAGCAGTACTTC. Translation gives CAWSVLGASDEQYF.

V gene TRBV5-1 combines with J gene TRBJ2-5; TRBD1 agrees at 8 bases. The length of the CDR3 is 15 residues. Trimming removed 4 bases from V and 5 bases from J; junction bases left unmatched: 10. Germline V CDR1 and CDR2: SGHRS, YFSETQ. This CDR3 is CASSPPGGGFETQYF. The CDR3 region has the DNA TGCGCCAGCAGCCCTCCAGGGGGCGGGTTTGAGACCCAGTACTTC. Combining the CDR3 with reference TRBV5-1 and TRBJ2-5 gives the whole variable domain KAGVTQTPRYLIKTRGQQVTLSCSPISGHRSVSWYQQTPGQGLQFLFEYFSETQRNKGNFPGRFSGRQFSNSRSEMNVSTLELGDSALYLCASSPPGGGFETQYFGPGTRLLVL.

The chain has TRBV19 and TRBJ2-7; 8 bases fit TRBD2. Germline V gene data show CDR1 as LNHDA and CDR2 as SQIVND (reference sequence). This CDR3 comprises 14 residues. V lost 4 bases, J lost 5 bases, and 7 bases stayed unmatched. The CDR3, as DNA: TGTGCCAGTAGTAGATACAGCGGGAGTGACGAGCAGTACTTC. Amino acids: CASSRYSGSDEQYF. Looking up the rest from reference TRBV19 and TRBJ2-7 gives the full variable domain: DGGITQSPKYLFRKEGQNVTLSCEQNLNHDAMYWYRQDPGQGLRLIYYSQIVNDFQKGDIAEGYSVSREKKESFPLTVTSAQKNPTAFYLCASSRYSGSDEQYFGPGTRLTVT.

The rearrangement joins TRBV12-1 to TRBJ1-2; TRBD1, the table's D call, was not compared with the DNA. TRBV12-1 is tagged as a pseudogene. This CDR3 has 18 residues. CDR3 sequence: CASSFGGTGSKDWYGYTF. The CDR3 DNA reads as TGTGCCAGCAGCTTTGGGGGGACAGGCTCGAAGGATTGGTATGGCTACACCTTC.

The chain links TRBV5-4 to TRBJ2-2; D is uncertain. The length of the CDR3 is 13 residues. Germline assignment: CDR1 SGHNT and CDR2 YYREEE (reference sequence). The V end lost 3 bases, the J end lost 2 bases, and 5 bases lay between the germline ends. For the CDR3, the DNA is TGTGCCAGCAGCTATAGTAACACCGGGGAGCTGTTTTTT. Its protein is CASSYSNTGELFF.

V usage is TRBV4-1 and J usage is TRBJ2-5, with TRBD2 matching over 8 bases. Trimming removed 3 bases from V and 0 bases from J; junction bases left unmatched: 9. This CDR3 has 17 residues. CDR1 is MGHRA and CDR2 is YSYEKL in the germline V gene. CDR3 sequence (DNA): TGCGCCAGCAGCCAGACGGGAACAGCGGGGGACCAAGAGACCCAGTACTTC. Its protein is CASSQTGTAGDQETQYF.

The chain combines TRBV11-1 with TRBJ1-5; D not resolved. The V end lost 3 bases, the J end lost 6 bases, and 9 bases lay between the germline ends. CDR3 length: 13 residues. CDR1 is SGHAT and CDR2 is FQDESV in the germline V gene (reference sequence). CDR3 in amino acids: CASSFQWAQPQHF. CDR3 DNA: TGTGCCAGCAGCTTCCAGTGGGCTCAGCCCCAGCATTTT.

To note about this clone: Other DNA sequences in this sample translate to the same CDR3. The DNA for the CDR3 is TGCAGCGTTGCAGGACACCTCAACACTGAAGCTTTCTTT. It yields the protein CSVAGHLNTEAFF. This rearrangement joins TRBV29-1 to TRBJ1-1; weak D call: TRBD1 (5 bases). Germline CDR1 reads SQVTM; CDR2 reads ANQGSEA. The CDR3 has 13 amino acids. Trimming removed 4 bases from V and 2 bases from J, with 11 bases in between.

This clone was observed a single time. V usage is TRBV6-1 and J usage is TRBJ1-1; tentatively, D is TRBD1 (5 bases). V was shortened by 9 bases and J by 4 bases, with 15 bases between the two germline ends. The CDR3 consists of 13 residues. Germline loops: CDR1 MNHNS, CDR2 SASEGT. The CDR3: CASHPMQGTEAFF. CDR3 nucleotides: TGTGCCAGTCACCCGATGCAGGGCACTGAAGCTTTCTTT.

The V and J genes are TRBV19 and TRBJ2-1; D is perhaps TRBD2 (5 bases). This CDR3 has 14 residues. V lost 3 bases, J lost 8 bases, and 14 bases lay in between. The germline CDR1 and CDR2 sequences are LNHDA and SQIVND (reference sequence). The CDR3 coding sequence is TGTGCCAGTAGTATTGAGAGGGATTGGGATGAGCAGTTCTTC. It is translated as CASSIERDWDEQFF.

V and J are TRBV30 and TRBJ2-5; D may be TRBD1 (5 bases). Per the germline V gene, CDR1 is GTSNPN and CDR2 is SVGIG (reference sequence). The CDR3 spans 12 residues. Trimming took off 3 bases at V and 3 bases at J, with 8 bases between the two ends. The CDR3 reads CAWRQGKETQYF. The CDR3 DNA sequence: TGTGCCTGGAGGCAGGGAAAAGAGACCCAGTACTTC.

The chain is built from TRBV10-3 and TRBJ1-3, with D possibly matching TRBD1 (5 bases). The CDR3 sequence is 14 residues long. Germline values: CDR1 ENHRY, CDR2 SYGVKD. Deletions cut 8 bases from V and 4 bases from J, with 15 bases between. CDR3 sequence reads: CAIGREGIGNTIYF. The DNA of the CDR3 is TGTGCCATCGGGAGGGAGGGGATCGGAAACACCATATATTTT.

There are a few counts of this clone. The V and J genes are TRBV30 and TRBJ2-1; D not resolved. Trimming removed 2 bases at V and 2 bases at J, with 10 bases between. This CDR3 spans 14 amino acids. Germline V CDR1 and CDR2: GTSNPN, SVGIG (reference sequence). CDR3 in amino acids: CAWSPPSTYNEQFF. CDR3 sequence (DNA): TGTGCCTGGAGTCCCCCTTCTACCTACAATGAGCAGTTCTTC.

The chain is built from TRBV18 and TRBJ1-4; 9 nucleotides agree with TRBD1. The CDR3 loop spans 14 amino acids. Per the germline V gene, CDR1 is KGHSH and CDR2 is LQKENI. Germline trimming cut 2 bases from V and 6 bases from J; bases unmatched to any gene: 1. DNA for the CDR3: TGTGCCAGCTCACCAAGACAGGGGGATGAAAAACTGTTTTTT. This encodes CASSPRQGDEKLFF. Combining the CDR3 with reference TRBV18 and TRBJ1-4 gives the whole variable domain NAGVMQNPRHLVRRRGQEARLRCSPMKGHSHVYWYRQLPEEGLKFMVYLQKENIIDESGMPKERFSAEFPKEGPSILRIQQVVRGDSAAYFCASSPRQGDEKLFFGSGTQLSVL.

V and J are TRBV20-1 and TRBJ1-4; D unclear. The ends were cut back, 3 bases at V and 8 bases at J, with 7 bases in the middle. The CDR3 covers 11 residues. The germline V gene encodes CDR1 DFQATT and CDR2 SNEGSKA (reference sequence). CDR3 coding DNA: TGCAGTGCTAGCGCGATGGAAAAACTGTTTTTT. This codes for CSASAMEKLFF.